This T cell receptor (beta chain) originates from a study of blood T cell repertoires in COVID-19. Study details: Researchers got acute and convalescent COVID-19 samples from the United States, Italy and Spain. T cells, B-cell-depleted T cells, or PBMCs supplied cDNA or gDNA.

The germline V gene has CDR1 LNHDA and CDR2 SQIVND (reference sequence). The germline V and J ends were trimmed by 3 bases and 4 bases, with 15 bases remaining between them. The length of the CDR3 is 16 residues. Original analysis: Reference gene primer amplification in the assay estimated nucleated cell counts. Libraries were prepared by immunoSEQ multiplex PCR; TCRdb keeps only in-frame clonotypes and omits some of them. That table gives V, J and clone size, and the DNA gave D and trimming. The profile shows about 250,000 clones, about 90% of them singletons. This rearrangement joins TRBV19 to TRBJ2-2; tentative D call: TRBD1 (6 bases). The sequencing sample was made of peripheral blood. The TCR was taken from a man of 80 years or more with acute or convalescent COVID-19. The CDR3 loop is CASSITGQSRTGELFF. The CDR3 region has the DNA TGTGCCAGTAGTATCACCGGACAGAGCCGCACCGGGGAGCTGTTTTTT.